Below, one T cell receptor beta chain is given with its context. Generated by immunoSEQ multiplex PCR, the TCRdb table keeps only in-frame clones and is missing some. The data show roughly 99,000 clones, with more than 80% seen just once and approximately 2% held by the top ten. This sample's treatment: preoperative locoregional IRX-2 cytokine immunotherapy. This phase Ib study tested locoregional IRX-2 cytokine immunotherapy given before surgery. The source of the sample is a study of preoperative IRX-2 immunotherapy in early breast cancer. The receptor was derived from a human donor with breast cancer. The source material was tumor tissue, sampled after IRX-2 immunotherapy.

In DNA form, the CDR3 reads TGTGCCACCAGCAGAAACCAGATCGGGGAGACCCAGTACTTC. It yields the protein CATSRNQIGETQYF. This chain uses TRBV15 with TRBJ2-5; D remains unclear. The CDR3 sequence is 14 residues long. V was cut by 2 bases and J by 5 bases, with 12 bases left in between. The germline gives CDR1 LNHNV, CDR2 YYDKDF (reference sequence).